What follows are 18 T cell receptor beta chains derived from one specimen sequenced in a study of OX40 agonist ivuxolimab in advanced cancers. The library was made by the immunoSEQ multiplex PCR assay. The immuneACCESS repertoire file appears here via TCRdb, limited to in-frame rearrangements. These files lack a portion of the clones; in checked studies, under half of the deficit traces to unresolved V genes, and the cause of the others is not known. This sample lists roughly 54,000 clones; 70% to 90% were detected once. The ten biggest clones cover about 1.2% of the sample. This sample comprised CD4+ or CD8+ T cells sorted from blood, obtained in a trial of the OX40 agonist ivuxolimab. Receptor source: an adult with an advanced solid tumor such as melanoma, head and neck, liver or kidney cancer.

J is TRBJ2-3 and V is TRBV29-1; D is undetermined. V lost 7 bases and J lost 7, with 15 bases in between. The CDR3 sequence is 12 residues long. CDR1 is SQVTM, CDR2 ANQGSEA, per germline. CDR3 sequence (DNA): TGCAGCGCCTTGGCTGAACTAAATACGCAGTATTTT. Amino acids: CSALAELNTQYF.

This CDR3 is CASSRGHTYEQYF. CDR3 in DNA: TGTGCCAGCAGCCGCGGACACACCTACGAGCAGTACTTC. The rearrangement links TRBV5-4 to TRBJ2-7; possibly TRBD1 for D (5 bases). The CDR3 has 13 amino acids. The ends were cut back, 4 bases at V and 2 bases at J, with 10 bases in the middle. Germline V gene sequence: CDR1 SGHNT, CDR2 YYREEE (reference sequence). Based on the CDR3 plus reference TRBV5-4 and TRBJ2-7, the full variable domain is ETGVTQSPTHLIKTRGQQVTLRCSSQSGHNTVSWYQQALGQGPQFIFQYYREEENGRGNFPPRFSGLQFPNYSSELNVNALELDDSALYLCASSRGHTYEQYFGPGTRLTVT.

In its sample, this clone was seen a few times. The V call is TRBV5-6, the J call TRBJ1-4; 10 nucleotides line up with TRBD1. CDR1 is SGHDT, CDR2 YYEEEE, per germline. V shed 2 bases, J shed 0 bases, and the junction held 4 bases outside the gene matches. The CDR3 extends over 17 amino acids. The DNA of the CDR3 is TGTGCCAGCAGCTTCCTCGGACAGGGGGCAACTAATGAAAAACTGTTTTTT. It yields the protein CASSFLGQGATNEKLFF. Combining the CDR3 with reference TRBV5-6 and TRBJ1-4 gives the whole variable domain DAGVTQSPTHLIKTRGQQVTLRCSPKSGHDTVSWYQQALGQGPQFIFQYYEEEERQRGNFPDRFSGHQFPNYSSELNVNALLLGDSALYLCASSFLGQGATNEKLFFGSGTQLSVL.

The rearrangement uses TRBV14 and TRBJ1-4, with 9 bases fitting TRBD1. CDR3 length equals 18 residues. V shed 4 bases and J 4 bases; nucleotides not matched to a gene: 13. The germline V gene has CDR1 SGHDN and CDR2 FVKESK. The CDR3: CASSRDRDRALYNEKLFF. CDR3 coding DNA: TGTGCCAGCAGCCGAGACCGGGACAGGGCCCTTTATAATGAAAAACTGTTTTTT.

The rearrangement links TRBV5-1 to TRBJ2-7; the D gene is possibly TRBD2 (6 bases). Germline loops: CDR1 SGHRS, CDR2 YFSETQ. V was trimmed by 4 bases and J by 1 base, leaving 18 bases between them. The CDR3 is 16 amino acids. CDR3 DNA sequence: TGCGCCAGCAGCCCCCGGTTTTCTAGCGATTCCTACGAGCAGTACTTC. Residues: CASSPRFSSDSYEQYF.

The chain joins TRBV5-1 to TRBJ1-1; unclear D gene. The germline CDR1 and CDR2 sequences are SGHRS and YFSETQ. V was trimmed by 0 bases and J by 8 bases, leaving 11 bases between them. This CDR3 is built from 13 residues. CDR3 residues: CASSLEVGREAFF. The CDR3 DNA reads TGCGCCAGCAGCTTGGAGGTTGGAAGGGAAGCTTTCTTT. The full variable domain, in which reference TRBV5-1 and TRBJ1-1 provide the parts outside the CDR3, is KAGVTQTPRYLIKTRGQQVTLSCSPISGHRSVSWYQQTPGQGLQFLFEYFSETQRNKGNFPGRFSGRQFSNSRSEMNVSTLELGDSALYLCASSLEVGREAFFGQGTRLTVV.

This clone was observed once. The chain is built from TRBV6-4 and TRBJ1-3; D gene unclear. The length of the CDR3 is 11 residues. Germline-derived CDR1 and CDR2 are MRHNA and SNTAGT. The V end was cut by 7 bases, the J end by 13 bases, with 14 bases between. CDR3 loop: CASMDAAPIYF. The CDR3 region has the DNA TGTGCCAGCATGGACGCAGCCCCTATATATTTT.

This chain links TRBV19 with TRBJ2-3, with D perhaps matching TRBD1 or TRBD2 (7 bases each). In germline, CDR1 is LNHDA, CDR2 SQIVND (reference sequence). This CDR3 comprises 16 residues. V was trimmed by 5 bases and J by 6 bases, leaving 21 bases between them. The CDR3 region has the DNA TGTGCCAGTAGTCGCCGGCGGGCAGGGGGAGGGGATACGCAGTATTTT. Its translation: CASSRRRAGGGDTQYF.

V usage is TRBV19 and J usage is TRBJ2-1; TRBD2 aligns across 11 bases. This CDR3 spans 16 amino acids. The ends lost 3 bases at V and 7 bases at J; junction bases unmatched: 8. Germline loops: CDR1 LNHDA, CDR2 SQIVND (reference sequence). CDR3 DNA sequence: TGTGCCAGTAGTATTCGTAGCGGGAGGGCCCAAAATGAGCAGTTCTTC. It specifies CASSIRSGRAQNEQFF.

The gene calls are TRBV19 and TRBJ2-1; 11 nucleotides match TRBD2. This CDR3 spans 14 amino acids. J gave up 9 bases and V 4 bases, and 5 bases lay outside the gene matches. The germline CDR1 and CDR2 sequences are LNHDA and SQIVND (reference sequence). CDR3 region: CASSNLAGGIEQFF. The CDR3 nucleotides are TGTGCCAGTAGTAACCTAGCGGGAGGTATTGAGCAGTTCTTC.

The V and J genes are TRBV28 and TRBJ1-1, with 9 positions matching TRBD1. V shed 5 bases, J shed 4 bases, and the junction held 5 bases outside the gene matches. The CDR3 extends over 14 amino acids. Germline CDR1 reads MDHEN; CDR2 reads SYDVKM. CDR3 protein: CASSRQGEGTEAFF. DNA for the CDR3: TGTGCCAGCAGTAGACAGGGGGAAGGCACTGAAGCTTTCTTT.

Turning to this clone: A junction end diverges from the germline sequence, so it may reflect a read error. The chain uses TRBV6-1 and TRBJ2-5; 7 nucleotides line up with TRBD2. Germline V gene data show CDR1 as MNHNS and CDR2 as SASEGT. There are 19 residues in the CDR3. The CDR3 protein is CASSEWGGSIFSVAEIQYF. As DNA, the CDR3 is TGTGCCAGCAGTGAATGGGGCGGGAGTATTTTTAGCGTGGCCGAGATCCAGTACTTC.

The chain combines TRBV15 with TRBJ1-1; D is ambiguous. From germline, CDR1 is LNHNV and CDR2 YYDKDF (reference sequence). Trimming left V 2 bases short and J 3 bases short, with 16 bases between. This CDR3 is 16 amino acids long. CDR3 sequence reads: CATSRRVGRGDTEAFF. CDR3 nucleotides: TGTGCCACCAGCAGAAGGGTTGGGCGCGGGGACACTGAAGCTTTCTTT.

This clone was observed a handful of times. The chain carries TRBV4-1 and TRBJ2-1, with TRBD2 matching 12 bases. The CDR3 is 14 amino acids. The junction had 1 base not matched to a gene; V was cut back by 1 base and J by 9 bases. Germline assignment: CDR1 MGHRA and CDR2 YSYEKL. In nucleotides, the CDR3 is TGCGCCAGCAGCCAAGGACTAGCGGGAGTTGAGCAGTTCTTC. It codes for CASSQGLAGVEQFF.

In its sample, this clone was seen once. The CDR3 protein is CASSPKIPGRALVNEQFF. CDR3 nucleotides: TGTGCCAGCTCACCAAAGATTCCCGGGAGGGCCCTCGTAAATGAGCAGTTCTTC. The V gene is TRBV18, the J gene TRBJ2-1, with 8 bases that match TRBD2. The CDR3 length is 18 residues. In germline, CDR1 is KGHSH, CDR2 LQKENI. Germline trimming cut 2 bases from V and 7 bases from J; bases unmatched to any gene: 16.

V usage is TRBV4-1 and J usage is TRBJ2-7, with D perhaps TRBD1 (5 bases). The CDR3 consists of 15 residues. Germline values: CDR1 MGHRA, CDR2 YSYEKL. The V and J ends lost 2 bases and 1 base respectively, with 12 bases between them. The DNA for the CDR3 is TGCGCCAGCAGCCAACCAGGGTCAAATTCCTACGAGCAGTACTTC. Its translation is CASSQPGSNSYEQYF.

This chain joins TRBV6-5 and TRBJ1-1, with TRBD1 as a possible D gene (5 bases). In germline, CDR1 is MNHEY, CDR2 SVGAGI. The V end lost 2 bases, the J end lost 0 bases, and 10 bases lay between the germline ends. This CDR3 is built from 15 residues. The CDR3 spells CASSYRGLMNTEAFF. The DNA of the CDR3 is TGTGCCAGCAGTTACAGGGGACTCATGAACACTGAAGCTTTCTTT.

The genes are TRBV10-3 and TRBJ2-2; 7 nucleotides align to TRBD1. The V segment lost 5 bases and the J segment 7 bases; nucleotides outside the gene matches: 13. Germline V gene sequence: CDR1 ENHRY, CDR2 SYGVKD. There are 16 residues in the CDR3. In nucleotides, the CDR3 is TGTGCCATCAGTCCCGCCCGGACAGGTTCGAACGGGGAGCTGTTTTTT. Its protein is CAISPARTGSNGELFF.